What follows is one TCR beta chain and its context. Sequencing used immunoSEQ multiplex PCR; TCRdb keeps in-frame clones, though not all of them. The sample yields 25,000 to 30,000 clones, approximately 88% seen once. PCR or immunohistochemistry showed mismatch repair deficiency in every enrolled patient. The TCR-sequenced patients were three responders to pembrolizumab. The data originate from a study of PD-1 blockade in mismatch repair-deficient tumors. As for the study in general: Patients had 12 mismatch repair-deficient cancer types, all previously treated and progressing.

Germline V lookup: CDR1 SGHRS, CDR2 YFSETQ. V dropped 1 base and J dropped 2 bases, with 12 bases sitting between them. CDR3 length: 15 residues. The rearrangement links TRBV5-1 to TRBJ1-1, with D perhaps matching TRBD1 (6 bases). The receptor's source is an adult with mismatch repair-deficient cancer. This sample comprised PBMCs, obtained before pembrolizumab treatment. CDR3 region: CASSLWGGANTEAFF. The CDR3 nucleotides read TGCGCCAGCAGCTTGTGGGGGGGGGCAAACACTGAAGCTTTCTTT.